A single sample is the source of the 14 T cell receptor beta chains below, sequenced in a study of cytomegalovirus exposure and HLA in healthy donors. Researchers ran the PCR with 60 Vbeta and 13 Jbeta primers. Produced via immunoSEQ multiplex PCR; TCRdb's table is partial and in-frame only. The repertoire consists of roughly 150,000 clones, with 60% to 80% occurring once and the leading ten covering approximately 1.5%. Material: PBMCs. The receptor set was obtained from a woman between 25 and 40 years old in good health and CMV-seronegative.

The CDR3 reads CASSHTEAGYYGYTF. The CDR3 DNA reads as TGCGCCAGCAGCCATACCGAGGCGGGGTACTATGGCTACACCTTC. The rearrangement links TRBV5-1 to TRBJ1-2; no definite D call. Germline CDR1 SGHRS, CDR2 YFSETQ. Trimming cost V 4 bases and J 3 bases, with 16 bases left between them. The CDR3 sequence is 15 residues long.

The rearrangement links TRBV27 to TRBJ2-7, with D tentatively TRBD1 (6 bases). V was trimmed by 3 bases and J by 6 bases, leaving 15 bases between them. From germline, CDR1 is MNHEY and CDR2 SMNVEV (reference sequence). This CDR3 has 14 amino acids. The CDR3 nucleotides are TGTGCCAGCAGTTTTGGGACACCGGGGAGCGAGCAGTACTTC. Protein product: CASSFGTPGSEQYF.

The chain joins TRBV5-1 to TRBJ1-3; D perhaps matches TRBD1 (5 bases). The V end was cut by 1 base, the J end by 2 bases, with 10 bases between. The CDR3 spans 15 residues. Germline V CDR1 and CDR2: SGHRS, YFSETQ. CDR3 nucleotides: TGCGCCAGCAGCTTGAGCGGGGGAACTGGAAACACCATATATTTT. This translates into CASSLSGGTGNTIYF.

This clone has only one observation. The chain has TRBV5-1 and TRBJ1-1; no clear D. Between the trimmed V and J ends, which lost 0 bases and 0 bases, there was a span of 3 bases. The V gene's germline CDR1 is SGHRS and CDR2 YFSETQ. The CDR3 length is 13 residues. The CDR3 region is CASSLALNTEAFF. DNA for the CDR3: TGCGCCAGCAGCTTGGCCTTGAACACTGAAGCTTTCTTT.

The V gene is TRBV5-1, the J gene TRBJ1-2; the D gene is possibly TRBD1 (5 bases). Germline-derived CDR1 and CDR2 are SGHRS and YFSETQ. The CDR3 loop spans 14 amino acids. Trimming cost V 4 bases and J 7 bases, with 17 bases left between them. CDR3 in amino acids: CASSPDRQQGGYTF. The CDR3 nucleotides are TGCGCCAGCAGCCCGGACCGGCAGCAGGGTGGCTACACCTTC.

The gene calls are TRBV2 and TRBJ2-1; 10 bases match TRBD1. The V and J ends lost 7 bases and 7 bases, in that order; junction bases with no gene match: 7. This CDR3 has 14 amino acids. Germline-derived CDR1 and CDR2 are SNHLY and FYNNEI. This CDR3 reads CASIRGTGVNEQFF. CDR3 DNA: TGTGCCAGCATCAGGGGGACAGGGGTAAATGAGCAGTTCTTC.

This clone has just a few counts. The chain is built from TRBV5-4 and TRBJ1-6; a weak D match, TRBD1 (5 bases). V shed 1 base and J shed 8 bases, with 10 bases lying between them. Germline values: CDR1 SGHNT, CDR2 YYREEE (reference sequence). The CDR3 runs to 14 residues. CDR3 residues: CASSLTGLDSPLHF. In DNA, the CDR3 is TGTGCCAGCAGCTTGACAGGATTGGATTCACCCCTCCACTTT.

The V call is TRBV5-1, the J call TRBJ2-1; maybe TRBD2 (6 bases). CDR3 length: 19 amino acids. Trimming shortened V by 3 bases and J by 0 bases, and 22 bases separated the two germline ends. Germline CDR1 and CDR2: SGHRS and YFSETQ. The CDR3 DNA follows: TGCGCCAGCAGCTCGCCGCCTGGGACTTCCTTTAGCTCCTACAATGAGCAGTTCTTC. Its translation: CASSSPPGTSFSSYNEQFF.

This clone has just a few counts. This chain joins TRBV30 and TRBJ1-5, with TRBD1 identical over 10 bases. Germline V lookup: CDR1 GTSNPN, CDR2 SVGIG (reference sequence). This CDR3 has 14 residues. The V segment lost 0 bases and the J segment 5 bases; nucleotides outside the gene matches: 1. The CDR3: CAWSVDRGDQPQHF. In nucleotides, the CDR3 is TGTGCCTGGAGTGTGGACAGGGGGGATCAGCCCCAGCATTTT.

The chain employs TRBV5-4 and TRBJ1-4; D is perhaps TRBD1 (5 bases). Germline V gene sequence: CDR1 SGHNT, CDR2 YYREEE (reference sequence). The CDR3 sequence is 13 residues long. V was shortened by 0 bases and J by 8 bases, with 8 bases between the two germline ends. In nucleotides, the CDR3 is TGTGCCAGCAGCTTGGAACAGGTCGAAAAACTGTTTTTT. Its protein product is CASSLEQVEKLFF.

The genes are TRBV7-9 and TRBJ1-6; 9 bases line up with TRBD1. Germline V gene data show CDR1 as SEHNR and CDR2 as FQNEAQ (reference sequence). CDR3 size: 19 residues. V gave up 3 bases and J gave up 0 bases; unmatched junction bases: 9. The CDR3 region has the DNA TGTGCCAGCAGCTTCACCGGGACAGGGCCGAGCTCCTATAATTCACCCCTCCACTTT. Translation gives CASSFTGTGPSSYNSPLHF.

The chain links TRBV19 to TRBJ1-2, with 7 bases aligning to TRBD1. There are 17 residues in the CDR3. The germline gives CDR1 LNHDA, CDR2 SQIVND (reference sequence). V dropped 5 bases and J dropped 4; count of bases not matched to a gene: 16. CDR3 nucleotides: TGTGCCAGTAGTGCGAGATACGCGGGACAGAGATCCTATGGCTACACCTTC. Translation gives CASSARYAGQRSYGYTF.

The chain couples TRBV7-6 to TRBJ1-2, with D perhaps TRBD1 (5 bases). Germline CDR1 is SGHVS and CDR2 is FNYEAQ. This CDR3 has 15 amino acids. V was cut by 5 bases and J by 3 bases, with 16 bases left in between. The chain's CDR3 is CASSRIRVEDYGYTF. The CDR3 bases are TGTGCCAGCAGCCGAATCAGGGTAGAAGACTATGGCTACACCTTC.

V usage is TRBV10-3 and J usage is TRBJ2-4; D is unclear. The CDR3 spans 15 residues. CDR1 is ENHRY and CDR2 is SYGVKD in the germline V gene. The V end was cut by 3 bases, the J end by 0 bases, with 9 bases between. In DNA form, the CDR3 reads TGTGCCATCAGTGACACCGACACAGCCAAAAACATTCAGTACTTC. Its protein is CAISDTDTAKNIQYF.